This passage covers 29 T cell receptor beta chains from one sample sequenced in a study of T-cell reconstitution after alpha-beta-depleted transplantation in children. Construction of the TCRbeta library involved unique molecular identifiers. From the PCR reads, TCRdb called clonotypes with MiXCR, one entry per CDR3 protein. The sample includes almost 400,000 distinct CDR3 sequences, around 21% of them seen just once. Sample: PBMCs from the stem cell graft donor, taken from the stem cell graft. The receptor source for this set is a human donor who donated a stem cell graft to a child with acute myeloid leukemia.

The V and J genes are TRBV29-1 and TRBJ1-2; the D gene is possibly TRBD1 (6 bases). This CDR3 is built from 12 residues. The germline V gene encodes CDR1 SQVTM and CDR2 ANQGSEA. Trimming shortened V by 2 bases and J by 3 bases, and 7 bases separated the two germline ends. CDR3 in amino acids: CSVENRDYGYTF. CDR3 DNA: TGCAGCGTTGAAAACAGGGACTATGGCTACACCTTC.

In DNA form, the CDR3 reads TGTGCCAGCAGCTTAGCGTTTGGACTCGCCGGAGCCACAGATACGCAGTATTTT. This sequence encodes CASSLAFGLAGATDTQYF. The chain combines TRBV7-6 with TRBJ2-3, with a weak D call TRBD2 (5 bases). V lost 0 bases and J lost 2, with 18 bases in between. The CDR3 is made up of 18 amino acids. In germline, CDR1 is SGHVS, CDR2 FNYEAQ.

CDR3 nucleotide sequence: TGTGCCAGCAGTTATTATGGGGGCAATGAGCAGTTCTTC. Translated: CASSYYGGNEQFF. The V and J genes are TRBV6-2 or TRBV6-3 and TRBJ2-1, with D perhaps given as TRBD1 or TRBD2 (5 bases each). Germline V gene sequence: CDR1 MNHEY, CDR2 SVGEGT. The CDR3 sequence is 13 residues long. The V and J ends lost 3 bases and 6 bases respectively, with 9 bases between them.

This clonotype was detected a few times. The chain combines TRBV12-3 or TRBV12-4 with TRBJ2-3; the D is unclear. This CDR3 is 15 amino acids long. Trimming removed 3 bases from V and 6 bases from J, with 16 bases in between. The chain's CDR3 is CASSLVALMADTQYF. CDR3 nucleotides: TGTGCCAGCAGTTTGGTAGCTTTAATGGCGGATACGCAGTATTTT.

There are many counts of this clonotype. The chain uses TRBV7-9 and TRBJ2-7, with TRBD1 identical over 7 bases. There are 14 residues in the CDR3. The germline gives CDR1 SEHNR, CDR2 FQNEAQ (reference sequence). The trim removed 5 bases at V and 4 bases at J, leaving 8 bases unmatched. The CDR3 DNA follows: TGTGCCAGCAGCGCACAGGACAGGAGGTACGAGCAGTACTTC. This encodes CASSAQDRRYEQYF. Combining the CDR3 with reference TRBV7-9 and TRBJ2-7 gives the whole variable domain DTGVSQNPRHKITKRGQNVTFRCDPISEHNRLYWYRQTLGQGPEFLTYFQNEAQLEKSRLLSDRFSAERPKGSFSTLEIQRTEQGDSAMYLCASSAQDRRYEQYFGPGTRLTVT.

This clonotype was counted many times. The V gene is TRBV6-5, the J gene TRBJ2-7; 8 bases are a match to TRBD2. V lost 2 bases to trimming and J lost 6 bases; unmatched junction nucleotides: 6. The germline V gene has CDR1 MNHEY and CDR2 SVGAGI. The CDR3 runs to 14 residues. Here the CDR3 reads CASSYTAGETEQYF. DNA of the CDR3: TGTGCCAGCAGTTACACAGCGGGAGAAACCGAGCAGTACTTC.

At least ten counts were recorded for this clonotype. The V call is TRBV7-2, the J call TRBJ2-7; TRBD1 or TRBD2 may be the D gene (6 bases each). This CDR3 region has 13 residues. V lost 1 base and J 6 bases, leaving 10 bases between the germline ends. Germline V gene lookup returns CDR1 SGHTA and CDR2 FQGNSA. The CDR3 DNA reads TGTGCCAGCAGCTTAGGACAGGAGGGCGAGCAGTACTTC. Its translation: CASSLGQEGEQYF.

This chain links TRBV5-1 with TRBJ2-7, with a weak D call TRBD2 (5 bases). The CDR3 spans 15 residues. With 4 bases removed from V and 5 bases from J, the gap between germline ends came to 19 bases. CDR1 and CDR2 (germline): SGHRS, YFSETQ. The chain's CDR3 is CASSPGGREMDEQYF. The CDR3 bases are TGCGCCAGCAGCCCCGGCGGAAGGGAGATGGACGAGCAGTACTTC.

The J gene is TRBJ2-1, the V gene TRBV9, with D perhaps being TRBD1 or TRBD2 (5 bases each). Germline assignment: CDR1 SGDLS and CDR2 YYNGEE. Trimming stripped 0 bases from V and 0 bases from J, with 19 bases between. The CDR3 has 19 amino acids. In nucleotides, the CDR3 is TGTGCCAGCAGCGTAGATGATGAGGGAGTGGGACCCTCCTACAATGAGCAGTTCTTC. This sequence encodes CASSVDDEGVGPSYNEQFF.

The V gene is TRBV2, the J gene TRBJ2-1, with TRBD1 identical over 9 bases. CDR1 and CDR2 from the germline V gene are SNHLY and FYNNEI. The CDR3 sequence is 14 residues long. V lost 9 bases and J lost 3; bases outside the gene matches: 6. The CDR3 DNA reads as TGTGCCAGTCAGCCGGGACAGGGCTACAATGAGCAGTTCTTC. Translation gives CASQPGQGYNEQFF.

V usage is TRBV5-6 and J usage is TRBJ2-1; D is uncertain. V dropped 5 bases and J dropped 0 bases, with 12 bases sitting between them. Germline CDR1 reads SGHDT; CDR2 reads YYEEEE. The CDR3 extends over 15 amino acids. CDR3 sequence: CASRPTGSSYNEQFF. CDR3 sequence (DNA): TGTGCCAGCAGACCAACTGGTAGCTCCTACAATGAGCAGTTCTTC.

In this sample, this clonotype turned up a few times. One end of the junction varies from germline; a read error may be responsible. The V and J genes are TRBV5-1 and TRBJ2-1, with 8 bases identical to TRBD1. The CDR3 consists of 11 residues. The germline CDR1 and CDR2 sequences are SGHRS and YFSETQ. This chain's CDR3 is CASSAGTGMIF. The CDR3 region has the DNA TGCGCCAGCAGCGCCGGGACAGGTATGATCTTC.

This clonotype was seen ten or more times. The chain combines TRBV29-1 with TRBJ2-7, with 7 bases aligning to TRBD1. Germline CDR1 SQVTM, CDR2 ANQGSEA. CDR3 length: 14 amino acids. The trim removed 5 bases at V and 0 bases at J, leaving 7 bases unmatched. The CDR3 here is CSVNRQGSSYEQYF. CDR3 in DNA: TGCAGCGTTAATCGACAGGGTAGCTCCTACGAGCAGTACTTC.

This chain joins TRBV4-2 and TRBJ2-2, with unresolved D. This CDR3 is built from 15 residues. The V gene lost 0 bases and the J gene lost 7 bases, with 12 bases spanning the gap. CDR1 is LGHNA, CDR2 YNFKEQ, per germline. The CDR3 region is CASSQEGLGVGELFF. The CDR3 DNA reads TGTGCCAGCAGCCAAGAAGGGCTTGGGGTCGGGGAGCTGTTTTTT.

This clonotype was seen only a few times. The chain recombines TRBV13 with TRBJ2-7; 8 nucleotides align to TRBD1. The CDR3 contains 15 residues. The V segment lost 5 bases and the J segment 0 bases; nucleotides outside the gene matches: 6. Germline V gives CDR1 PRHDT, CDR2 FYEKMQ (reference sequence). The CDR3 bases are TGTGCCAGCAGCCTGGACAGGGACCCCTCCTACGAGCAGTACTTC. Protein product: CASSLDRDPSYEQYF. Full variable domain (remainder filled in from reference TRBV13 and TRBJ2-7): AAGVIQSPRHLIKEKRETATLKCYPIPRHDTVYWYQQGPGQDPQFLISFYEKMQSDKGSIPDRFSAQQFSDYHSELNMSSLELGDSALYFCASSLDRDPSYEQYFGPGTRLTVT.

At least ten counts were recorded for this clonotype. The chain couples TRBV6-1 to TRBJ2-5; a weak D match, TRBD2 (7 bases). The CDR3 has 13 residues. In germline, CDR1 is MNHNS, CDR2 SASEGT. V was shortened by 5 bases and J by 4 bases, with 11 bases between the two germline ends. CDR3 nucleotide sequence: TGTGCCAGCAGTAGGGGGGAGGGAGAGACCCAGTACTTC. This codes for CASSRGEGETQYF.

This rearrangement joins TRBV4-3 to TRBJ2-3; 9 positions agree with TRBD2. The germline CDR1 and CDR2 sequences are LGHNA and YSLEER. This CDR3 region has 17 residues. After removal of 4 bases from V and 1 base from J, the junction contained 9 bases not matched to a gene. CDR3 sequence (DNA): TGCGCCAGCAGCCGACCCCATAGCGGGAGCGGCACAGATACGCAGTATTTT. Amino acid sequence: CASSRPHSGSGTDTQYF.

This clonotype was picked up a small number of times. The rearrangement links TRBV10-3 to TRBJ2-7; 10 bases are shared with TRBD1. Germline V gives CDR1 ENHRY, CDR2 SYGVKD. The CDR3 contains 16 residues. The J segment lost 5 bases and the V segment lost 2 bases, leaving 9 bases of the junction unmatched. The DNA of the CDR3 is TGTGCCATCAGTGAGCGAATCCCGGGACAGGGGAACGAGCAGTACTTC. It translates to CAISERIPGQGNEQYF.

The rearrangement joins TRBV20-1 to TRBJ2-7; D is uncertain. This CDR3 is 12 amino acids long. Trimming removed 0 bases from V and 4 bases from J, with 7 bases in between. Germline CDR1 and CDR2: DFQATT and SNEGSKA (reference sequence). The chain's CDR3 is CSARDGLYEQYF. The CDR3 region has the DNA TGCAGTGCTAGAGACGGGTTGTACGAGCAGTACTTC.

The V gene is TRBV5-1, the J gene TRBJ2-3; 9 bases are a match to TRBD2. Germline CDR1 and CDR2: SGHRS and YFSETQ. The junction had 4 bases not matched to a gene; V was cut back by 2 bases and J by 3 bases. The CDR3 runs to 15 residues. The CDR3 loop is CASSFSGRQTDTQYF. In DNA form, the CDR3 reads TGCGCCAGCAGCTTTAGCGGGAGACAAACAGATACGCAGTATTTT.

The table lists this clonotype with many counts. The rearrangement links TRBV9 to TRBJ1-1; D unresolved. The ends were cut back, 0 bases at V and 0 bases at J, with 12 bases in the middle. The CDR3 is 16 amino acids. The germline CDR1 and CDR2 sequences are SGDLS and YYNGEE. Here the CDR3 reads CASSVEEGSMNTEAFF. In DNA, the CDR3 is TGTGCCAGCAGCGTAGAGGAAGGGTCCATGAACACTGAAGCTTTCTTT.

As DNA, the CDR3 is TGTGCCAGCGCAAGATTGTTGAGCACAGATACGCAGTATTTT. Its translation: CASARLLSTDTQYF. The chain combines TRBV11-2 with TRBJ2-3; D is ambiguous. CDR3 length: 14 amino acids. CDR1 SGHAT and CDR2 FQNNGV come from the germline V gene. Trimming pared 8 bases from V and 0 bases from J, leaving 12 bases between.

The sample holds a few counts of this clonotype. CDR3 bases: TGCAGTGCTAGACGGACAGGAATCCCCTACGAGCAGTACTTC. Translated, it gives CSARRTGIPYEQYF. The V and J genes are TRBV20-1 and TRBJ2-7; 7 nucleotides match TRBD1. The CDR3 is 14 amino acids. Germline V lookup: CDR1 DFQATT, CDR2 SNEGSKA (reference sequence). J gave up 2 bases and V 2 bases, and 6 bases lay outside the gene matches.

This clonotype occurred a few times. The chain has TRBV11-2 and TRBJ2-2; TRBD2 matches at 13 bases. CDR3 length equals 19 residues. J was trimmed by 0 bases and V by 2 bases; bases with no gene match: 6. The germline gives CDR1 SGHAT, CDR2 FQNNGV. The CDR3 bases are TGTGCCAGCAGCTTAAAGGGACTAGCGGGAACGGCGAACACCGGGGAGCTGTTTTTT. This encodes CASSLKGLAGTANTGELFF. Combining the CDR3 with reference TRBV11-2 and TRBJ2-2 gives the whole variable domain EAGVAQSPRYKIIEKRQSVAFWCNPISGHATLYWYQQILGQGPKLLIQFQNNGVVDDSQLPKDRFSAERLKGVDSTLKIQPAKLEDSAVYLCASSLKGLAGTANTGELFFGEGSRLTVL.

This clonotype was picked up a small number of times. V usage is TRBV28 and J usage is TRBJ2-3; D is ambiguous. Germline V CDR1 and CDR2: MDHEN, SYDVKM. This CDR3 is 13 amino acids long. Trimming took off 4 bases at V and 6 bases at J, with 11 bases between the two ends. Here the CDR3 reads CASSWTRGDTQYF. DNA of the CDR3: TGTGCCAGCAGTTGGACCAGAGGCGATACGCAGTATTTT.

The chain links TRBV19 to TRBJ2-7, with 10 bases aligning to TRBD2. The germline V gene encodes CDR1 LNHDA and CDR2 SQIVND (reference sequence). V was pared by 5 bases and J by 3 bases, with 7 bases of the junction left unmatched. CDR3 length: 15 amino acids. The CDR3, as DNA: TGTGCCAGTAGTGTAGCGGGAGGAGGTTTCTACGAGCAGTACTTC. It is translated as CASSVAGGGFYEQYF.

In this sample, this clonotype turned up many times. The chain uses TRBV2 and TRBJ2-1; maybe TRBD2 (5 bases). The CDR3 is made up of 16 amino acids. Trimming stripped 2 bases from V and 4 bases from J, with 15 bases between. Per germline, CDR1 SNHLY and CDR2 FYNNEI. The CDR3, as DNA: TGTGCCAGCAGTGAATCGTCTAGCCTGCTTTACAATGAGCAGTTCTTC. Its translation: CASSESSSLLYNEQFF.

At least ten counts were recorded for this clonotype. The chain is built from TRBV20-1 and TRBJ2-1; D remains ambiguous. V was shortened by 7 bases and J by 5 bases, with 9 bases between the two germline ends. Germline values: CDR1 DFQATT, CDR2 SNEGSKA (reference sequence). The CDR3 spans 11 residues. Here the CDR3 reads CSGNLNNEQFF. The CDR3, as DNA: TGCAGTGGGAACCTAAACAATGAGCAGTTCTTC.

This clonotype was recorded a few times. The rearrangement links TRBV5-1 to TRBJ1-1; D is unresolved. V was trimmed by 0 bases and J by 5 bases, leaving 5 bases between them. The CDR3 has 12 residues. Germline V gene data show CDR1 as SGHRS and CDR2 as YFSETQ. As DNA, the CDR3 is TGCGCCAGCAGCTTGGGTGCTACTGAAGCTTTCTTT. It is translated as CASSLGATEAFF.